Listed below are T cell receptor beta chains from one sample, sequenced in a study of blood T cell repertoires in COVID-19. Clones were read by immunoSEQ multiplex PCR, and TCRdb kept only the in-frame ones, dropping some. Of approximately 64,000 clones listed, around nine tenths are singletons. The specimen was peripheral blood. These receptors all come from a man between 65 and 85 years old with acute or convalescent COVID-19. CDR3s include the opening cysteine and the closing phenylalanine or tryptophan. A D gene is named only where the DNA matches it firmly. Clone size is stated in some rows and not others, as once, few, many or a class when expanded.

J: TRBJ2-5; size: .; V: TRBV5-1; D: TRBD2; DNA: TGCGCCAGCAGCCTGACTAGCGGGGGGAAGGAGACCCAGTACTTC; CDR3: CASSLTSGGKETQYF
J: TRBJ2-7; size: once; V: TRBV5-1; D: TRBD1; DNA: TGCGCCAGCAGTCAGGGGACAGGGCTCTACGAGCAGTACTTC; CDR3: CASSQGTGLYEQYF
J: TRBJ2-5; size: .; V: TRBV3-1/TRBV3-2; D: TRBD2; DNA: TGTGCCAGCAGCCAAGGCCCCCTTACTAGCGCTGGGAAAGAGACCCAGTACTTC; CDR3: CASSQGPLTSAGKETQYF
J: TRBJ2-3; size: few; V: TRBV5-4; D: TRBD2; DNA: TGTGCCAGCAGCTTGAGGTTCGGCGGGGGAACAGATACGCAGTATTTT; CDR3: CASSLRFGGGTDTQYF
J: TRBJ2-7; size: .; V: TRBV21-1; D: .; DNA: TGTGCCAGCAGCAAATCCGCTAGCGGGGAGACCTACGAGCAGTACTTC; CDR3: CASSKSASGETYEQYF
J: TRBJ2-4; size: .; V: TRBV5-5; D: .; DNA: TGTGCCAGCAGCTCCGGACAGAGAACCTTAGCCAAAAACATTCAGTACTTC; CDR3: CASSSGQRTLAKNIQYF
J: TRBJ1-2; size: .; V: TRBV18; D: TRBD1; DNA: TGTGCCAGCTCACCATCGAGACAGGGAGAACGCTATGGCTACACCTTC; CDR3: CASSPSRQGERYGYTF
J: TRBJ1-2; size: .; V: TRBV7-2; D: .; DNA: TGTGCCAGCAGCTTAGGTTCCAGAATATCCTATGGCTACACCTTC; CDR3: CASSLGSRISYGYTF
J: TRBJ1-5; size: .; V: TRBV13; D: TRBD1; DNA: TGTGCCAGCAGCTTAAAGGGGGCCCAGCCCCAGCATTTT; CDR3: CASSLKGAQPQHF
J: TRBJ1-1; size: .; V: TRBV15; D: TRBD1; DNA: TGTGCCACCAGTCAGGGGGCTGGAAACACTGAAGCTTTCTTT; CDR3: CATSQGAGNTEAFF
J: TRBJ1-1; size: .; V: TRBV5-5; D: TRBD1; DNA: TGTGCCAGCAGTGGGACAGGGGACACTGAAGCTTTCTTT; CDR3: CASSGTGDTEAFF
J: TRBJ1-1; size: .; V: TRBV5-1; D: .; DNA: TGCGCCAGCAGCTTTCCAGGTGAAAACACTGAAGCTTTCTTT; CDR3: CASSFPGENTEAFF
J: TRBJ2-3; size: once; V: TRBV2; D: TRBD1; DNA: TGTGCCAGCAGTCGCGACAGGGGCACAGATACGCAGTATTTT; CDR3: CASSRDRGTDTQYF
J: TRBJ1-3; size: once; V: TRBV30; D: TRBD1; DNA: TGTGCCTGGAGTGCAGGGGGAGTAACTGGAAACACCATATATTTT; CDR3: CAWSAGGVTGNTIYF
J: TRBJ2-4; size: .; V: TRBV2; D: TRBD1; DNA: TGTGCCAGCAGTCCCAGGGGGCGGCTAGCCAAAAACATTCAGTACTTC; CDR3: CASSPRGRLAKNIQYF
J: TRBJ1-2; size: .; V: TRBV30; D: .; DNA: TGTGCCTGGAGTGCGGAGGGTAACTATGGCTACACCTTC; CDR3: CAWSAEGNYGYTF
J: TRBJ1-3; size: .; V: TRBV9; D: .; DNA: TGTGCCAGCAGCCCAGGGAACACCATATATTTT; CDR3: CASSPGNTIYF
J: TRBJ1-1; size: .; V: TRBV12-5; D: .; DNA: TGTGCTAGTGGTTTGTTCGTACATCCTTGGAACACTGAAGCTTTCTTT; CDR3: CASGLFVHPWNTEAFF
J: TRBJ1-6; size: few; V: TRBV7-9; D: TRBD1; DNA: TGTGCCAGCAGCGCTCCGGGACAGGGATCACCCCTCCACTTT; CDR3: CASSAPGQGSPLHF
J: TRBJ2-1; size: once; V: TRBV28; D: TRBD1; DNA: TGTGCCAGCAGTTTATTAGGGACAGGGGGGGACAATGAGCAGTTCTTC; CDR3: CASSLLGTGGDNEQFF
J: TRBJ2-3; size: once; V: TRBV7-9; D: TRBD1; DNA: TGTGCCAGCAGCTTAACCTTATCGACAGGGGGCGAGGCAGATACGCAGTATTTT; CDR3: CASSLTLSTGGEADTQYF
J: TRBJ1-2; size: once; V: TRBV7-2; D: TRBD1; DNA: TGTGCCAGCAGCTTAGATGGGACAGGTAGCTATGGCTACACCTTC; CDR3: CASSLDGTGSYGYTF
J: TRBJ1-1; size: .; V: TRBV7-2; D: TRBD1; DNA: TGTGCCAGCAGCTTAGTGGGACAGGGCAGCACTGAAGCTTTCTTT; CDR3: CASSLVGQGSTEAFF
J: TRBJ2-1; size: .; V: TRBV7-9; D: TRBD2; DNA: TGTGCCAGCAGCTTCCGGACGGGGGGCTCCTACAATGAGCAGTTCTTC; CDR3: CASSFRTGGSYNEQFF
J: TRBJ2-2; size: .; V: TRBV19; D: .; DNA: TGTGCCAGTTCCCGGACAGGGAGGGGAACCGGGGAGCTGTTTTTT; CDR3: CASSRTGRGTGELFF
J: TRBJ1-2; size: .; V: TRBV7-2; D: TRBD1; DNA: TGTGCCAGCAGCTCGGGACAGGGGGCGAGCTATGGCTACACCTTC; CDR3: CASSSGQGASYGYTF
J: TRBJ2-5; size: .; V: TRBV5-1; D: .; DNA: TGCGCCAGCAGCTTGGGGGCCCACAAACCACAAGAGACCCAGTACTTC; CDR3: CASSLGAHKPQETQYF
J: TRBJ2-1; size: .; V: TRBV5-5; D: TRBD2; DNA: TGTGCCAGCAGGTGGACTAGCGGGGGCCGGGAGCAGTTCTTC; CDR3: CASRWTSGGREQFF
J: TRBJ1-2; size: few; V: TRBV6-6; D: .; DNA: TGTGCCAGCAGTTACTCCTTATATGGCTACACCTTC; CDR3: CASSYSLYGYTF
J: TRBJ1-4; size: .; V: TRBV19; D: .; DNA: TGTGCCAGTAGTATTGAAGAAGGAGGATGGTATGAAAAACTGTTTTTT; CDR3: CASSIEEGGWYEKLFF
J: TRBJ2-1; size: .; V: TRBV27; D: .; DNA: TGTGCCAGCAGTTCCTCGACAGAATACAATGAGCAGTTCTTC; CDR3: CASSSSTEYNEQFF
J: TRBJ1-2; size: .; V: TRBV5-6; D: .; DNA: TGTGCCAGCAGCCTGGCGACAGGAGCCGGTGGCTACACCTTC; CDR3: CASSLATGAGGYTF
J: TRBJ2-7; size: .; V: TRBV18; D: TRBD1; DNA: TGTGCCAGCTCACCCTACATGCGGGGACAGGGGAGCTCCTACGAGCAGTACTTC; CDR3: CASSPYMRGQGSSYEQYF
J: TRBJ1-4; size: .; V: TRBV5-1; D: .; DNA: TGCGCCAGCAGCTTGTCAGCAACTAATGAAAAACTGTTTTTT; CDR3: CASSLSATNEKLFF
J: TRBJ2-4; size: .; V: TRBV11-3; D: .; DNA: TGTGCCAGCAGCTTGGTACAGGGTGGCATTCAGTACTTC; CDR3: CASSLVQGGIQYF
J: TRBJ2-7; size: .; V: TRBV5-5; D: TRBD1; DNA: TGTGCCAGCAGCCTTGAATGGACAGGGGGCAGCTACGAGCAGTACTTC; CDR3: CASSLEWTGGSYEQYF
J: TRBJ2-3; size: .; V: TRBV6-5; D: .; DNA: TGTGCCCCGGAGCACACAGATACGCAGTATTTT; CDR3: CAPEHTDTQYF